One TCR beta chain is described in this entry. These data belong to a study of blood T cell repertoires in COVID-19. As for the study in general: Donors in the United States, Italy and Spain gave samples during acute or convalescent COVID-19. Nucleic acid was either cDNA or gDNA, and it came from T cells, B-cell-depleted T cells, or PBMCs.

V was clipped by 3 bases and J by 3 bases; unmatched bases: 8. The germline gives CDR1 SGHDT, CDR2 YYEEEE. The CDR3 has 16 residues. Per the authors' pipeline: Nucleated cell counts were estimated from reference gene primer amplification. Data came from immunoSEQ multiplex PCR; TCRdb stores just in-frame clones and leaves some out. V and J calls and clone size come straight from that table; D and trimming were deduced from the DNA. The data show fewer than 400,000 clones, about 90% seen once. Enrollment of patients from Seattle took place during active infection, with longitudinal follow-up. This receptor was taken from a woman in her 30s with COVID-19, enrolled during active disease. The chain is built from TRBV5-6 and TRBJ1-2; 10 bases fit TRBD1. The sample comprised peripheral blood. The CDR3: CASSYAGTGADYGYTF. Here the CDR3 DNA reads TGTGCCAGCAGCTACGCCGGGACAGGGGCTGACTATGGCTACACCTTC.